These 7 T cell receptor beta chains came from one sample sequenced in a study of cytomegalovirus exposure and HLA in healthy donors. The PCR made use of 60 Vbeta and 13 Jbeta primers. Profiling relied on immunoSEQ multiplex PCR, and the TCRdb table lists in-frame clones only, not all of them. This table has hundreds of thousands of clones, about 90% appearing once. Specimen: PBMCs. Every receptor here comes from a woman aged 18-29 years in good health and CMV-seronegative.

The V and J genes are TRBV27 and TRBJ1-1; D might be TRBD1 (6 bases). Trimming cost V 0 bases and J 1 base, with 9 bases left between them. The germline CDR1 and CDR2 sequences are MNHEY and SMNVEV (reference sequence). The CDR3 is 15 residues long. CDR3 nucleotide sequence: TGTGCCAGCAGTTTATCGGGGACACAGAACACTGAAGCTTTCTTT. This codes for CASSLSGTQNTEAFF.

The CDR3 reads CASSEVISYEQYF. The CDR3 DNA is TGTGCCAGCAGTGAAGTAATATCCTACGAGCAGTACTTC. This chain joins TRBV6-1 and TRBJ2-7; D remains ambiguous. The CDR3 contains 13 residues. V dropped 1 base and J dropped 1 base, with 5 bases sitting between them. In germline, CDR1 is MNHNS, CDR2 SASEGT.

This clone was seen once. The V and J genes are TRBV7-3 and TRBJ2-1; 15 bases agree with TRBD2. Germline V lookup: CDR1 SGHTA, CDR2 FQGTGA. The CDR3 spans 17 residues. V gave up 4 bases and J gave up 6 bases; unmatched junction bases: 7. CDR3 in DNA: TGTGCCAGCAGCTCCTGGACTAGCGGGGGGGCCGGCAATGAGCAGTTCTTC. Its protein is CASSSWTSGGAGNEQFF. Based on the CDR3 plus reference TRBV7-3 and TRBJ2-1, the full variable domain is GAGVSQTPSNKVTEKGKYVELRCDPISGHTALYWYRQSLGQGPEFLIYFQGTGAADDSGLPNDRFFAVRPEGSVSTLKIQRTERGDSAVYLCASSSWTSGGAGNEQFFGPGTRLTVL.

The chain has TRBV15 and TRBJ2-2, with D unresolved. The germline CDR1 and CDR2 sequences are LNHNV and YYDKDF (reference sequence). This CDR3 region has 14 residues. V gave up 0 bases and J gave up 9 bases, with 11 bases separating them. Here the CDR3 reads CATSREGASRELFF. In DNA form, the CDR3 reads TGTGCCACCAGCAGAGAAGGAGCGAGCCGGGAGCTGTTTTTT.

This clone was seen once. V gene TRBV7-9 combines with J gene TRBJ2-3; TRBD1 aligns across 7 bases. The germline gives CDR1 SEHNR, CDR2 FQNEAQ (reference sequence). Trimming took 5 bases from V and 1 from J; bases not matched to a gene: 3. This CDR3 comprises 14 residues. The CDR3 region is CASSPGQGTDTQYF. CDR3 nucleotide sequence: TGTGCCAGCAGCCCTGGACAGGGCACAGATACGCAGTATTTT.

This sequence joins TRBV6-5 and TRBJ2-3, with 7 bases lining up with TRBD2. The germline CDR1 and CDR2 sequences are MNHEY and SVGAGI. The junction had 7 bases not matched to a gene; V was cut back by 6 bases and J by 4 bases. CDR3 length equals 14 residues. CDR3 loop: CASRLAGVSDTQYF. CDR3 DNA: TGTGCCAGCAGATTGGCGGGGGTTTCAGATACGCAGTATTTT.

This clone is a singleton in its sample. The V call is TRBV6-6, the J call TRBJ2-7; D is ambiguous. Germline V gene sequence: CDR1 MNHNY, CDR2 SVGAGI (reference sequence). There are 14 residues in the CDR3. V was shortened by 0 bases and J by 2 bases, with 8 bases between the two germline ends. Written as DNA, the CDR3 is TGTGCCAGCAGTTACTCCGGCGGAACCTACGAGCAGTACTTC. Its protein is CASSYSGGTYEQYF.